These 5 T cell receptor beta chains were sequenced from one sample in a study of blood T cell repertoires in COVID-19. Measured with immunoSEQ multiplex PCR; TCRdb has only the in-frame clones, and not every one. Here the sample spans 130,000 to 150,000 clones, 84% being singletons. Specimen: peripheral blood. These receptors were taken from a man aged 60 to 69 with active or convalescent COVID-19.

This clone was recorded a few times. The chain uses TRBV24-1 and TRBJ1-4; D unclear. V shed 8 bases and J shed 5 bases, with 14 bases lying between them. In germline, CDR1 is KGHDR, CDR2 SFDVKD. This CDR3 contains 14 residues. The CDR3 loop reads CATTNPSENEKLFF. For the CDR3, the DNA is TGTGCCACCACCAACCCGTCGGAGAATGAAAAACTGTTTTTT.

The V and J genes are TRBV5-6 and TRBJ1-1, with D possibly TRBD1 on 5 matching bases. V lost 5 bases to trimming and J lost 1 base, with 24 bases between them. Germline V CDR1 and CDR2: SGHDT, YYEEEE. The CDR3 contains 18 residues. CDR3 sequence reads: CASSWRGVRVFSNTEAFF. The CDR3, as DNA: TGTGCCAGCAGTTGGAGGGGCGTCAGAGTTTTTTCGAACACTGAAGCTTTCTTT.

The rearrangement uses TRBV11-3 and TRBJ2-7, with D uncertain. V gave up 2 bases and J gave up 3 bases, with 14 bases separating them. Germline loops: CDR1 SGHNT, CDR2 YENEEA. This CDR3 comprises 15 residues. CDR3 in DNA: TGTGCCAGCAGCTTATTTCCGGGTCCTAACTACGAGCAGTACGTC. It codes for CASSLFPGPNYEQYV.

The chain is built from TRBV6-1 and TRBJ2-3; possibly TRBD2 for D (6 bases). The CDR3 spans 16 residues. V lost 2 bases, J lost 0 bases, and 12 bases lay in between. Germline V lookup: CDR1 MNHNS, CDR2 SASEGT. CDR3 DNA: TGTGCCAGCAGTGAAAGGGTCAGCGGGAGCACAGATACGCAGTATTTT. Translated, it gives CASSERVSGSTDTQYF.

V gene TRBV12-3 or TRBV12-4 combines with J gene TRBJ2-7; 10 bases align to TRBD2. This CDR3 region has 13 residues. The V gene end was trimmed by 6 bases and the J gene end by 4 bases; junction bases not matched to a gene: 3. The chain's CDR3 is CASSVAGGYEQYV. In DNA form, the CDR3 reads TGTGCCAGCAGCGTAGCGGGAGGATACGAGCAGTACGTC.